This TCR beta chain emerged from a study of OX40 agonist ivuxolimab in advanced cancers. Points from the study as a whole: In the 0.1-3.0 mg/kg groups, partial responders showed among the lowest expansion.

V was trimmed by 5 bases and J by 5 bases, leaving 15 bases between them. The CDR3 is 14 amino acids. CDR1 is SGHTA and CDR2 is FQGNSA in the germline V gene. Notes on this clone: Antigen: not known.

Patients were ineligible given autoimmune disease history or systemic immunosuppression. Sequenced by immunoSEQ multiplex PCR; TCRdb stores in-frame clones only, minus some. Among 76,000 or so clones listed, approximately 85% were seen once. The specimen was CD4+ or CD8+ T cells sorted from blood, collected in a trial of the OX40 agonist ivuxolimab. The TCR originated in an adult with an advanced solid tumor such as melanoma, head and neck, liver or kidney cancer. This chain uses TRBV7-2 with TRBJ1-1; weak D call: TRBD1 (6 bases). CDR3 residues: CASSPGGGLTEAFF. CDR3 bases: TGTGCCAGCAGCCCCGGAGGGGGGCTGACTGAAGCTTTCTTT.